The rows below give T cell receptor beta chains drawn from one sample of a study of blood T cell repertoires in COVID-19. TCRdb's table, derived via immunoSEQ multiplex PCR, lists solely in-frame clones and lacks some. The sample shows a few hundred thousand clones, 90% to 95% of them seen only once. What was sequenced was PBMCs or T cells enriched from blood (not recorded which). The origin of the receptors is a human donor in a cohort exposed to, infected with or recovered from COVID-19 (not recorded which). The donor label of this sample is uncertain. CDR3s include the opening cysteine and the closing phenylalanine or tryptophan. Each record gives: CDR3 DNA, CDR3 protein, V gene, J gene, clone size, D gene. The D gene is left open where the match is weak. Size is stated for part of the rows, as once, few or many counts, or as a class when the clone is expanded.

TGTGCCAGCAGCGTACCAGGGGACACTGAAGCTTTCTTT	CASSVPGDTEAFF	TRBV9	TRBJ1-1	few	-
TGTGCCAGCAGCCACGGTCCCGCCGCCGAGCAGTTCTTC	CASSHGPAAEQFF	TRBV27	TRBJ2-1	once	-
TGTGCCATCAGTGAGCCCGACCGGAGAACTAATGAAAAACTGTTTTTT	CAISEPDRRTNEKLFF	TRBV10-3	TRBJ1-4	-	-
TGTGCCAGCAGCTTGCGGGGGCAGGGCGACGAGCAGTACTTC	CASSLRGQGDEQYF	TRBV6-2/TRBV6-3	TRBJ2-7	-	-
TGTGCCAGCAGCCAAGATAAGCGGGGCTCTGACGAGCAGTACTTC	CASSQDKRGSDEQYF	TRBV3-1/TRBV3-2	TRBJ2-7	-	TRBD2
TGTGCCAGCAGTTACGGCCCTTGGGCAGGGGATCAGCCCCAGCATTTT	CASSYGPWAGDQPQHF	TRBV6-6	TRBJ1-5	-	-
TGTGCCAGCAGCTTTGAGGGTACCTATGGCTACACCTTC	CASSFEGTYGYTF	TRBV7-9	TRBJ1-2	-	-
TGTGCCAGCAGTTATGGGACAGTAACTGAAGCTTTCTTT	CASSYGTVTEAFF	TRBV6-2/TRBV6-3	TRBJ1-1	-	TRBD1
TGTGCCAGTAGTATAGAGGGGGGGGTGATCACTGAAGCTTTCTTT	CASSIEGGVITEAFF	TRBV19	TRBJ1-1	-	-
TGTGCCAGCAGGCCATTGGACAGGATGAACACTGAAGCTTTCTTT	CASRPLDRMNTEAFF	TRBV6-5	TRBJ1-1	-	TRBD1
TGTGCCAGCAGCCAATGGGACAGGGCGAGGGGGGCCAAAAACATTCAGTACTTC	CASSQWDRARGAKNIQYF	TRBV11-2	TRBJ2-4	-	TRBD1
TGTGCCACCTGCTTGGCGGGGGGCTGTACTGAAGCTTTCTTT	CATCLAGGCTEAFF	TRBV6-5	TRBJ1-1	once	-
TGTGCCAGCAGCCCCCCCGGAGGGGCGGGGGAGACCCAGTACTTC	CASSPPGGAGETQYF	TRBV9	TRBJ2-5	-	-
TGTGCCACCAGTGACCCGACGGGGGGGGAAGATACGCAGTATTTT	CATSDPTGGEDTQYF	TRBV24-1	TRBJ2-3	-	TRBD2
TGTGCCACCAGTGCCCCATCCGGGACTGGAGCGGAAGATACGCAGTATTTT	CATSAPSGTGAEDTQYF	TRBV24-1	TRBJ2-3	-	-
TGTGCCAGCAGCTCTAGACCAGGACAGTACTATGGCTACACCTTC	CASSSRPGQYYGYTF	TRBV11-2	TRBJ1-2	-	-
TGTGCCATCAGTGAAATGTGGACTAGCGGGGGGAGCGATGAGCAGTTCTTC	CAISEMWTSGGSDEQFF	TRBV10-3	TRBJ2-1	-	TRBD2
TGTGCTAGTGGTTGCGGCAGCTATAATTCACCCCTCCACTTT	CASGCGSYNSPLHF	TRBV12-5	TRBJ1-6	-	-
TGTGCCTGGAGTCAACCAGGGGGGATATATCAGCCCCAGCATTTT	CAWSQPGGIYQPQHF	TRBV30	TRBJ1-5	-	TRBD1
TGTGCCAGCAGCGTAGAGGGGGACGGGGGGTATTCACCCCTCCACTTT	CASSVEGDGGYSPLHF	TRBV9	TRBJ1-6	-	-
TGTGCCAGCAGCTTAGACGGGAATCAGCCCCAGCATTTT	CASSLDGNQPQHF	TRBV7-9	TRBJ1-5	few	-
TGTGCCAGCAGCTTGGGCGAAGAGACCCAGTACTTC	CASSLGEETQYF	TRBV5-6	TRBJ2-5	once	-
TGTGCCAGTAGTCCGAGGGGGGGGACACTGAACTATGGCTACACCTTC	CASSPRGGTLNYGYTF	TRBV19	TRBJ1-2	-	-
TGCGCCAGCTGGCGGGACAGGATCCCCAATGAGCAGTTCTTC	CASWRDRIPNEQFF	TRBV5-1	TRBJ2-1	once	TRBD1
TGTGCCAGCAGGGTGACAGCCTACGAGCAGTACTTC	CASRVTAYEQYF	TRBV6-5	TRBJ2-7	-	-
TGTGCCAGCAGTAAGGGCAGGGCCTCTGGAAACACCATATATTTT	CASSKGRASGNTIYF	TRBV3-1/TRBV3-2	TRBJ1-3	-	-
TGTGCCAGCAGTGGGATTGGGACAACTAAGACCTTC	CASSGIGTTKTF	TRBV2	TRBJ1-2	-	-
TGTGCCAGCAGTCGATTTCTCCGGGACAGGGGGACGACCGGGGAGCTGTTTTTT	CASSRFLRDRGTTGELFF	TRBV4-2	TRBJ2-2	-	TRBD1
TGCAGCGGTCGCGGGACAGGGGAGGACTATGGCTACACCTTC	CSGRGTGEDYGYTF	TRBV29-1	TRBJ1-2	-	TRBD1
TGTGCCAGCAGCCTGAGTGCAGGGGAGCGCAATGAGCAGTTCTTC	CASSLSAGERNEQFF	TRBV7-3	TRBJ2-1	-	-